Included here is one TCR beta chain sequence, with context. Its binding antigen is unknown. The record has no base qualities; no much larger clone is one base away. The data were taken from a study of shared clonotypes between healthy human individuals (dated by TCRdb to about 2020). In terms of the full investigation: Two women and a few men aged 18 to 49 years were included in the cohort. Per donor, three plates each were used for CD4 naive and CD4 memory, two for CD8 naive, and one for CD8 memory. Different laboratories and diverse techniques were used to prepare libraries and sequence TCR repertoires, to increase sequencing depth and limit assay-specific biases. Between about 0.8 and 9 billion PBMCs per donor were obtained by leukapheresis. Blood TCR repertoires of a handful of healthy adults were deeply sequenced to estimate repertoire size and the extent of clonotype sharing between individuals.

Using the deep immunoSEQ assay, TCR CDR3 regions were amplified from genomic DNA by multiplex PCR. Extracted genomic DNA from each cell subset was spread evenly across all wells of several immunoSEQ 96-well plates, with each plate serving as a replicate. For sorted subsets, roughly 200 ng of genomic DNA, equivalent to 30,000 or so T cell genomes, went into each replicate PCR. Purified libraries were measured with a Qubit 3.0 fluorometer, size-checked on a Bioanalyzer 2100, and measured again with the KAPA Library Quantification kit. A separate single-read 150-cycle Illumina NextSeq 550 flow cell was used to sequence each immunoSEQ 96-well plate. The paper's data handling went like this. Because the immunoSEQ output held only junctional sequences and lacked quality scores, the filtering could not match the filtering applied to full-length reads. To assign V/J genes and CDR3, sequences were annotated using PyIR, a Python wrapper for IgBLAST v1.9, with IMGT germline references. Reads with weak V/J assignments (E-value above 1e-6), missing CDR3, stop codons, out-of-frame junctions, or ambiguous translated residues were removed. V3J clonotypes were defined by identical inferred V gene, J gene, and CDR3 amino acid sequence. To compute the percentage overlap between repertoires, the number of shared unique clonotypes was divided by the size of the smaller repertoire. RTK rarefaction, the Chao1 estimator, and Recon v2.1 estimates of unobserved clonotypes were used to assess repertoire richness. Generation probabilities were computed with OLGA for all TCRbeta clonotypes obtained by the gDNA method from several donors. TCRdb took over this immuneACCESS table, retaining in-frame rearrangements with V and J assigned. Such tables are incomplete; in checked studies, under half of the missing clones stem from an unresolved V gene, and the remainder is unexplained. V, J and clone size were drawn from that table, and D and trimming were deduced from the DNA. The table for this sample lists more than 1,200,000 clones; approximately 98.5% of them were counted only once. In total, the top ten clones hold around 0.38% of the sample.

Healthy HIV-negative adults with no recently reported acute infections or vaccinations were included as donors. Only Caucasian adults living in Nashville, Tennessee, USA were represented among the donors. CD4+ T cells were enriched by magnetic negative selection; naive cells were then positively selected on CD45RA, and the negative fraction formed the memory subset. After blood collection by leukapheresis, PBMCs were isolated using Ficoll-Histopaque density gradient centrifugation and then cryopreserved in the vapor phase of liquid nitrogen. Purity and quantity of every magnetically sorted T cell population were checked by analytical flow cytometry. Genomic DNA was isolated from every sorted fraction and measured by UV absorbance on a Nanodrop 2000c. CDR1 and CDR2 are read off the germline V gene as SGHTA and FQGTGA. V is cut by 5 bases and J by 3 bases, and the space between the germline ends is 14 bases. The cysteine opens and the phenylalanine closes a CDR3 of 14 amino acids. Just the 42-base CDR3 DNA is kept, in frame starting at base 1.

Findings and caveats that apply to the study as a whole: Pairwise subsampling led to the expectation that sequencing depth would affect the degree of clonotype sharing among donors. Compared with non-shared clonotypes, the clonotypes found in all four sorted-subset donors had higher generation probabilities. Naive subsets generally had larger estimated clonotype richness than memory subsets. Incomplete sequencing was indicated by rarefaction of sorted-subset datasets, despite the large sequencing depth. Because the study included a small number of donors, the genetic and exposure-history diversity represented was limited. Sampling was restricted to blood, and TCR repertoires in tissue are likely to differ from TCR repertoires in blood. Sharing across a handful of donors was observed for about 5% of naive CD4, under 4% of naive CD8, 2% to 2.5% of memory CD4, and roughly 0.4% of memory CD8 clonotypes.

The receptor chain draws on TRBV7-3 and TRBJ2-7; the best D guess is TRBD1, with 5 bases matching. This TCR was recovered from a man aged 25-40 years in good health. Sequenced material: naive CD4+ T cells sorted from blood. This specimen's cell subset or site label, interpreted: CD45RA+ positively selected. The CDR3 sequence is CASSPKWGDYEQYF. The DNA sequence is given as TGTGCCAGCAGCCCGAAATGGGGCGACTACGAGCAGTACTTC.